The entry that follows covers one T cell receptor beta chain sequence. Its antigen is unknown. V shed 5 bases and J shed 1 base, with 13 bases lying between them. Germline V gives CDR1 SGDLS, CDR2 YYNGEE. This CDR3 contains 15 residues. Assembly of TCR beta libraries relied on iRepertoire HTBI primers together with Arm-PCR of CDR3 regions. TCRdb passed the multiplex PCR reads through MiXCR, listing each CDR3 protein once. The table shows about 470,000 distinct CDR3 sequences, with around 21% occurring only once. This entry is derived from a study of regulatory T cells in long-lasting Graves disease. Overall study findings and caveats: Fewer public clonotypes were shared by new patients (approximately 970) than by persistent patients (around 2,800).

Time point in this sample: persistent/refractory GD, antithyroid drugs over 5 years with positive TRAb. PBMC-extracted RNA yielded the TCR library. This specimen was peripheral blood mononuclear cells (PBMCs), taken when the disease was refractory, from a patient treated with antithyroid drugs. The rearrangement uses TRBV9 and TRBJ1-5, with D perhaps TRBD1 (5 bases). The receptor was derived from a female donor with Graves disease. The CDR3 region has the DNA TGTGCCAGCAGTCGTGGGACGGGGAGCAATCAGCCCCAGCATTTT. This translates into CASSRGTGSNQPQHF.